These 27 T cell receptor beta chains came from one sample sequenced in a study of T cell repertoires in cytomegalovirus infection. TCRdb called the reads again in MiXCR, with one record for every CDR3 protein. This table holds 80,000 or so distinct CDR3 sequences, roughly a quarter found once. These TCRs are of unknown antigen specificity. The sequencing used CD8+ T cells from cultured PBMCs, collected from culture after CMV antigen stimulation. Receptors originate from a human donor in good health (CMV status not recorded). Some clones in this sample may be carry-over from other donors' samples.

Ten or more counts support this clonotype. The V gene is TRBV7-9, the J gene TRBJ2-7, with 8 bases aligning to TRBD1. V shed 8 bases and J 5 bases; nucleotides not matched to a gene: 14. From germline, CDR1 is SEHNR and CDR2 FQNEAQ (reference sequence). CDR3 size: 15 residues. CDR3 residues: CASVPIGTGGNEQYF. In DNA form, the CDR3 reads TGTGCCAGCGTCCCAATAGGGACAGGTGGCAACGAGCAGTACTTC. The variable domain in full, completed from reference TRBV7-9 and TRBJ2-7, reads DTGVSQNPRHKITKRGQNVTFRCDPISEHNRLYWYRQTLGQGPEFLTYFQNEAQLEKSRLLSDRFSAERPKGSFSTLEIQRTEQGDSAMYLCASVPIGTGGNEQYFGPGTRLTVT.

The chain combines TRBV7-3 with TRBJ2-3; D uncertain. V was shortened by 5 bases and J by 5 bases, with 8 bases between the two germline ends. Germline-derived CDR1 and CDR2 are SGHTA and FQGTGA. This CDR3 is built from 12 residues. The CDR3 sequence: CASSPPGDTQYF. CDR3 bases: TGTGCCAGCAGCCCCCCCGGAGATACGCAGTATTTT.

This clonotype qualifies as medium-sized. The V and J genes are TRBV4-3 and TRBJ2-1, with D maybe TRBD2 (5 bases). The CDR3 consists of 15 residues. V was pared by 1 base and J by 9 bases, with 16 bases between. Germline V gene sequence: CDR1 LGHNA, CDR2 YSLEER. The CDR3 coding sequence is TGCGCCAGCAGCCAAGCTAGCTATTCGGGGAGTGAGCAGTTCTTC. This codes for CASSQASYSGSEQFF.

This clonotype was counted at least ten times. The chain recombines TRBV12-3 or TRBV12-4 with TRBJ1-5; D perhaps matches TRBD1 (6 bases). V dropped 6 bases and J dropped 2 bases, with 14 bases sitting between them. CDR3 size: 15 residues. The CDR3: CASSLGGGGNQPQHF. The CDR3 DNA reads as TGTGCCAGCAGCCTAGGGGGTGGGGGCAATCAGCCCCAGCATTTT.

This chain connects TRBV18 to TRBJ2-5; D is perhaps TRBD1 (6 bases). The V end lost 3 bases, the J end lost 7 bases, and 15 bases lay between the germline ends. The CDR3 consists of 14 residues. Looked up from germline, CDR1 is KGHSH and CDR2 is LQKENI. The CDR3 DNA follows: TGTGCCAGCTCACCCCCGACAGGTTCGGGGACCCAGTACTTC. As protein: CASSPPTGSGTQYF.

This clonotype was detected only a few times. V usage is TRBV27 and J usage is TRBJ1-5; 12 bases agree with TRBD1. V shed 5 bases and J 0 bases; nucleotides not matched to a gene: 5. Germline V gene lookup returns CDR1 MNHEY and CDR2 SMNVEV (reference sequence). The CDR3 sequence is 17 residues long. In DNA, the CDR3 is TGTGCCAGCAGTATGGGACAGGGGGCGCGTAGCAATCAGCCCCAGCATTTT. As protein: CASSMGQGARSNQPQHF.

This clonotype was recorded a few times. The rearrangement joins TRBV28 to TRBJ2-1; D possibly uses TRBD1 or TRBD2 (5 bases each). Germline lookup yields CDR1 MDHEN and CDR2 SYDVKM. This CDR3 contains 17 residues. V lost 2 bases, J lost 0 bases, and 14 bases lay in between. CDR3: CASSLSSGPNSYNEQFF. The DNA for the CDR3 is TGTGCCAGCAGTTTAAGCTCGGGGCCTAACTCCTACAATGAGCAGTTCTTC.

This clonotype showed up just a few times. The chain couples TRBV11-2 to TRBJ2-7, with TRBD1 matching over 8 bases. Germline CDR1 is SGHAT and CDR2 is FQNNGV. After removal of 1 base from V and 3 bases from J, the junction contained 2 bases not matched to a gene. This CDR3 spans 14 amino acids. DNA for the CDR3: TGTGCCAGCAGCTTAGCCGGACAGGGCTACGAGCAGTACTTC. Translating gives CASSLAGQGYEQYF. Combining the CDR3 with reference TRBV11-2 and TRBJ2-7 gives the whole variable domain EAGVAQSPRYKIIEKRQSVAFWCNPISGHATLYWYQQILGQGPKLLIQFQNNGVVDDSQLPKDRFSAERLKGVDSTLKIQPAKLEDSAVYLCASSLAGQGYEQYFGPGTRLTVT.

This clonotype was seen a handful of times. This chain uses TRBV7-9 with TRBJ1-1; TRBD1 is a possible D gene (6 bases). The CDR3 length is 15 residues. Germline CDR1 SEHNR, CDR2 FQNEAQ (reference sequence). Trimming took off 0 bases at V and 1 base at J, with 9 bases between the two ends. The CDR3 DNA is TGTGCCAGCAGCTTAGCAGCAGGGGAGAACACTGAAGCTTTCTTT. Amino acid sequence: CASSLAAGENTEAFF.

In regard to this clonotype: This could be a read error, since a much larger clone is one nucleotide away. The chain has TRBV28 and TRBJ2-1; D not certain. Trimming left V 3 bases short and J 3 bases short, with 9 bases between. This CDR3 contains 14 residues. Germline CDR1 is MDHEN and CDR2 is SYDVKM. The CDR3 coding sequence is TGTGCCAGCAGTTTTCGTGGCTTCTACAATGAGCAGTTCTTC. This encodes CASSFRGFYNEQFF.

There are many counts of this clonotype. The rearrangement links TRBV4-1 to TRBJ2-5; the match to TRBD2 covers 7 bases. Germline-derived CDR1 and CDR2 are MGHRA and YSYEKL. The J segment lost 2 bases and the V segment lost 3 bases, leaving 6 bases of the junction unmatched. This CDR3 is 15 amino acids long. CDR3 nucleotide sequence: TGCGCCAGCAGCCAGGCTAGCGGCTCGCAAGAGACCCAGTACTTC. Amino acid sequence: CASSQASGSQETQYF.

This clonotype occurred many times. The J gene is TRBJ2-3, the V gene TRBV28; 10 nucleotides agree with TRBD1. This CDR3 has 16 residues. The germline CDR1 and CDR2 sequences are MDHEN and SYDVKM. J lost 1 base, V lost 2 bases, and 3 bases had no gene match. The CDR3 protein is CASSLGGTGGTDTQYF. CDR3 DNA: TGTGCCAGCAGTTTAGGGGGGACAGGGGGCACAGATACGCAGTATTTT.

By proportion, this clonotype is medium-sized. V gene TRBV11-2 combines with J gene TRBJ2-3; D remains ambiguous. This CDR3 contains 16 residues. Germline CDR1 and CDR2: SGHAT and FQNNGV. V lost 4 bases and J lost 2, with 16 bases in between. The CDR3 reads CASSSEREAFTDTQYF. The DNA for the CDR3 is TGTGCCAGCAGCTCGGAGCGAGAAGCTTTCACAGATACGCAGTATTTT.

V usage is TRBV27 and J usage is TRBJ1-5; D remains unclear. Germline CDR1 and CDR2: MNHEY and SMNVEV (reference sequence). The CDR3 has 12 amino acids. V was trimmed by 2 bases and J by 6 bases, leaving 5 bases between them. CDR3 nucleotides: TGTGCCAGCAGTTTAAAGGGTCAGCCCCAGCATTTT. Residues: CASSLKGQPQHF.

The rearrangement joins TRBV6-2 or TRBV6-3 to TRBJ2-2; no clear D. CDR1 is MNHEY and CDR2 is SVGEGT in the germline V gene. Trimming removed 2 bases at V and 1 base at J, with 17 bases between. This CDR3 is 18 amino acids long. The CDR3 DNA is TGTGCCAGCAGTTACCCCGAGCTTGGTGGAAGGAACACCGGGGAGCTGTTTTTT. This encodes CASSYPELGGRNTGELFF.

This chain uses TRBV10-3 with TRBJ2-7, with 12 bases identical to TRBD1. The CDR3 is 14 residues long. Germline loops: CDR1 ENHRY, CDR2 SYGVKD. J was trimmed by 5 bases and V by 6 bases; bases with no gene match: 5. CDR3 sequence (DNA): TGTGCCATCAGCCCGGGACAGGGGGCTCACGAGCAGTACTTC. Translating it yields CAISPGQGAHEQYF.

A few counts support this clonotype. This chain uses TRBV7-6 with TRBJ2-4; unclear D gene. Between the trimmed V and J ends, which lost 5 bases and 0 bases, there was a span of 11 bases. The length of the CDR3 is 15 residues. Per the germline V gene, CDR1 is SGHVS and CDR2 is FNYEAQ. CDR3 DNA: TGTGCCAGCAGCCCGAGGCTATTAGCCAAAAACATTCAGTACTTC. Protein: CASSPRLLAKNIQYF.

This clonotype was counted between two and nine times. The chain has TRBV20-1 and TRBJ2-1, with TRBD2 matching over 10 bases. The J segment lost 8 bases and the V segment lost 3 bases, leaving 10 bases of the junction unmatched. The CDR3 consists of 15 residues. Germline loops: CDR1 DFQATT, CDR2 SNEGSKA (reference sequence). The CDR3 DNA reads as TGCAGTGCTAGGGGGGAGCGGGAGGGCCCCGATGAGCAGTTCTTC. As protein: CSARGEREGPDEQFF.

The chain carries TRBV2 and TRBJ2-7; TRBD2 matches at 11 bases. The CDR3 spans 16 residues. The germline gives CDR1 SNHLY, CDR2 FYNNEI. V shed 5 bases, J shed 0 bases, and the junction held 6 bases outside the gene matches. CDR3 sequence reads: CASSYGLAGPSYEQYF. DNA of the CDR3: TGTGCCAGCAGTTACGGACTAGCGGGCCCCTCCTACGAGCAGTACTTC.

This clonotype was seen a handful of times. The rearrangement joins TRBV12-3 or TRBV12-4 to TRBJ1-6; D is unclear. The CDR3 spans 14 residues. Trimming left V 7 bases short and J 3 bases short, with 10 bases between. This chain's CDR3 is CASTEKIYNSPLHF. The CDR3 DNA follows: TGTGCCAGCACCGAAAAGATCTATAATTCACCCCTCCACTTT.

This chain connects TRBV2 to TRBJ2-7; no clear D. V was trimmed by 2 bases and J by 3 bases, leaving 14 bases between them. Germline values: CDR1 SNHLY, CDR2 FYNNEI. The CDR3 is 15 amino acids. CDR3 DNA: TGTGCCAGCAGTGAAAGAACGGAGCCAAACTACGAGCAGTACTTC. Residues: CASSERTEPNYEQYF.

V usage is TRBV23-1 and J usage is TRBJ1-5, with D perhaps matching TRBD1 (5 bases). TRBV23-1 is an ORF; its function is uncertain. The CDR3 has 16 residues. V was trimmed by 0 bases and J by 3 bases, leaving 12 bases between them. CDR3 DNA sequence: TGCGCCAGCAGTCAATCGCCACAGGCTAACAATCAGCCCCAGCATTTT. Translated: CASSQSPQANNQPQHF.

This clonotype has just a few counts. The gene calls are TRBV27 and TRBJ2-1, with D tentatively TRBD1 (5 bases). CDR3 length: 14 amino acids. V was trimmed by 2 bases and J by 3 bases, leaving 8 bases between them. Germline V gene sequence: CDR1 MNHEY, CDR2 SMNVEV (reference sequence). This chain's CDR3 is CASSLTGSYNEQFF. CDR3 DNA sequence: TGTGCCAGCAGTTTAACAGGCAGCTACAATGAGCAGTTCTTC.

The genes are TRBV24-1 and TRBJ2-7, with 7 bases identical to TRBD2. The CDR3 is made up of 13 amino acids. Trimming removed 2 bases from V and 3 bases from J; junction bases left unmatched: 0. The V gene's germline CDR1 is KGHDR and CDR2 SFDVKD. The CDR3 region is CATSDWEGYEQYF. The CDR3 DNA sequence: TGTGCCACCAGTGATTGGGAGGGCTACGAGCAGTACTTC.

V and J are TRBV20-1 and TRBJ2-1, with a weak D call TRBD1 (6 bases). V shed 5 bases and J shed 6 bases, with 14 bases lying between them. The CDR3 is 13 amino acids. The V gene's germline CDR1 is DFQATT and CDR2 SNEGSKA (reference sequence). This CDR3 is CSAHRQQGNEQFF. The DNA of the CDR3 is TGCAGTGCTCACCGTCAACAGGGCAATGAGCAGTTCTTC.

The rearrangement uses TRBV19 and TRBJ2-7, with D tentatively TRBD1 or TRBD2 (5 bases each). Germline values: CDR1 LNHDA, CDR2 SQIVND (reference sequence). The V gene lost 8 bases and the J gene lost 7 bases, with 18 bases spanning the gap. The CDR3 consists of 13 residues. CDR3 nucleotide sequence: TGTGCCAGTCGCCCGAGGGGAACGGAAGAGCAGTACTTC. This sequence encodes CASRPRGTEEQYF.

CDR3 in DNA: TGCAGTGCGGAAAGTAGCGGGAGAGGCTCCTACAATGAGCAGTTCTTC. It codes for CSAESSGRGSYNEQFF. The chain employs TRBV20-1 and TRBJ2-1, with TRBD2 identical over 9 bases. The CDR3 is 16 amino acids. Germline CDR1 is DFQATT and CDR2 is SNEGSKA (reference sequence). Trimming cost V 6 bases and J 0 bases; bases outside gene matches: 9.